This TCR beta chain was captured by sequencing in a study of PD-1 blockade in classical Hodgkin lymphoma (dated by TCRdb to about 2020). In the study overall: Nivolumab dosing was 3 mg/kg intravenously every 2 weeks, continuing until either disease progression or unacceptable toxicity. A peripheral blood immune signature of response to PD-1 blockade in classical Hodgkin lymphoma was defined using TCR beta sequencing and CyTOF. General study outcomes and caveats: A significant rise by C4D1 was seen in CD4+ but not CD8+ TCR diversity (p=0.0027 vs p=0.16), with the rise being most apparent in complete responders (p=0.02). Patients starting nivolumab less than 1 year after ASCT had lower diversity and were excluded from later analyses to avoid confounding by immune reconstitution. Trial patients achieving complete response had baseline diversity similar to newly diagnosed patients, whereas partial responders and progressors had significantly lower diversity. The study was restricted to a single clinical trial cohort, and the causes of repertoire differences, possibly disease activity or prior therapy, were left undefined. Baseline TCR diversity was reported to be lower in newly diagnosed patients than in healthy donors, and even lower in relapsed/refractory patients.

Genomic DNA was extracted with the Qiagen DNeasy kit from unsorted PBMCs and from negatively selected CD4+ and CD8+ fractions. TCR beta CDR3 regions were amplified by immunoSEQ multiplex PCR using primers annealing to V and J segments. A synthetic immune receptor repertoire was used to minimize amplification bias, and any remaining bias was removed computationally after sequencing. Per the original workflow: Custom Python scripts were used to quantify repertoire diversity as the Shannon entropy index. Unsorted, CD4+ and CD8+ repertoires were examined separately, except in combined analyses, for which CD4+ and CD8+ sequences were merged in silico. Clonal expansion was defined as at least a 2-fold frequency increase after treatment relative to C1D1, with a pseudocount of 0.5 for undetected baseline clones. Singleton clones were defined as clones with 0 or 1 copy at C1D1, and non-singleton clones were defined as clones with 2 or more copies. Clones expanded in unsorted samples were annotated as CD4+, CD8+ or unknown by matching protein sequences in sorted samples from the same patient. Diversity changes from C1D1 to C4D1 were tested in paired samples using Wilcoxon tests. As stored in TCRdb, this immuneACCESS dataset retains in-frame rearrangements with V and J assigned. A fraction of the clones does not appear; measured against another copy, unresolved V genes explain less than half of the discrepancy, and the remainder lacks a known reason. The D gene and trimming were derived from the DNA, and the V and J assignments and clone size from that table. The sample contains some 33,000 clones, around 81% of them found a single time. Clones ranked in the top ten supply about a sixth of the sample.

As concerns this clone: What this receptor recognizes is not known. No much larger clonotype is one base removed from it; base qualities were not supplied.

CDR1 and CDR2, looked up from the germline V gene, are MDHEN and SYDVKM. From the cysteine up to the phenylalanine, the CDR3 has a length of 16 residues. Here the CDR3 DNA is all that survives: 48 bases in frame from base 1. The time point label, as the study defines it: cycle 4 day 1 (C4D1), after 6 weeks of nivolumab. Relapse after autologous stem cell transplantation had occurred in all trial patients, and cohorts A, B and C were distinguished by prior brentuximab vedotin exposure. A total of around 59 patients with relapsed/refractory classical Hodgkin lymphoma made up the trial cohort, and each patient's best overall response was complete response, partial response or progressive disease. In the multi-cohort phase II CheckMate 205 trial, trial patients received single-agent nivolumab. Best overall response was determined by an independent review committee according to the 2007 International Working Group response criteria. Trial PBMCs were collected immediately before nivolumab initiation (C1D1) and during therapy at cycle 2 day 1 and cycle 4 day 1. After peripheral blood was drawn into 8 mL Vacutainer Cell Preparation Tubes, PBMCs were isolated by centrifugation and then cryopreserved.

This sequence uses TRBV28 and TRBJ1-1; no D segment can be confidently identified. The sample in question was peripheral blood mononuclear cells (PBMCs), obtained before the fourth cycle of nivolumab. This TCR was recovered from a human donor with classical Hodgkin lymphoma. At the DNA level, the sequence is TGTGTCACCCGACGCCCGGGTCTTCTACTTAACACTGAAGCTTTCTTT. Translated, this is CVTRRPGLLLNTEAFF.